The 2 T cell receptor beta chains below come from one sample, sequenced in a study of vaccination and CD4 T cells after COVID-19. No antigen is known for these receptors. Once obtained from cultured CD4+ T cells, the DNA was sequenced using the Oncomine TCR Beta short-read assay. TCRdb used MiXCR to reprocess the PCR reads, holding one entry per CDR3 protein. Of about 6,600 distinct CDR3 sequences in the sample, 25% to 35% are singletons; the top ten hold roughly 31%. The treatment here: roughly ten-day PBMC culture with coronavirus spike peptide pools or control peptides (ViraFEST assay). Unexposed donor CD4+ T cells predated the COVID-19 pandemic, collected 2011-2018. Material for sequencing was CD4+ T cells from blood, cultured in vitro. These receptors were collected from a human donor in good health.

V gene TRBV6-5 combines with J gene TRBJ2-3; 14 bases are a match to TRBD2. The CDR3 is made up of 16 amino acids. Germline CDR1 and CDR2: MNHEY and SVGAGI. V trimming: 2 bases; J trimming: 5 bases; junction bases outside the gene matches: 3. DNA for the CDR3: TGTGCCAGCAGTTACCCTGGACTAGCGGGGGGAGATACGCAGTATTTT. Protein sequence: CASSYPGLAGGDTQYF.

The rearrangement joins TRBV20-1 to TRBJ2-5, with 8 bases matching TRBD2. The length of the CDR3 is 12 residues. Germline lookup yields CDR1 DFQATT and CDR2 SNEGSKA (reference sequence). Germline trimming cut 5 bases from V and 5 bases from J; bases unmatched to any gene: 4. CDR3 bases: TGCAGTGCTGGACTAGCATTGGAGACCCAGTACTTC. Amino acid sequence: CSAGLALETQYF.